This T cell receptor beta chain was identified during a study of PD-L1 blockade in urothelial cancer. Looking at the study overall: Once treatment had started, blood was analyzed at 3 weeks (second dose) and again at 6 weeks.

Per germline, CDR1 MNHEY and CDR2 SVGAGI. The CDR3 runs to 15 residues. The V gene lost 5 bases and the J gene lost 3 bases, with 15 bases spanning the gap. Time point noted: peripheral blood 6 weeks after treatment start. Each patient presented with locally advanced or metastatic urothelial carcinoma. Study-level results: Durable-benefit patients showed greater tumor-associated blood clone expansion at 3 weeks.

Remarks on this clone: Its target is not known.

Measured with immunoSEQ multiplex PCR; TCRdb has only the in-frame clones, and not every one. Among roughly 120,000 clones listed, 75% to 90% were seen once. The TCR was taken from a man aged 60 to 75 with urothelial cancer. The material sequenced was PBMCs, taken around atezolizumab (anti-PD-L1) treatment. This chain links TRBV6-5 with TRBJ2-3, with TRBD2 as a possible D gene (6 bases). The CDR3 bases are TGTGCCAGCAGTACCCTAGTGGCGGGGACAGATACGCAGTATTTT. Protein product: CASSTLVAGTDTQYF.